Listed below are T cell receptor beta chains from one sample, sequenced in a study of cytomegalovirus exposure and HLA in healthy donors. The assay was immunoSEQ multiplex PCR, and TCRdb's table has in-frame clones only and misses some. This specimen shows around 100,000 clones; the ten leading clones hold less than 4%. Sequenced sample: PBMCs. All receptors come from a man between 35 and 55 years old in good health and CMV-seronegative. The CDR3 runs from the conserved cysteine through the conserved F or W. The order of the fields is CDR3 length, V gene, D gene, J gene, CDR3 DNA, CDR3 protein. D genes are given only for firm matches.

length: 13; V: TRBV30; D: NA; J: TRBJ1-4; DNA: TGTGCCTGGAGGTGGGGGGTTAATGAAAAACTGTTTTTT; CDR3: CAWRWGVNEKLFF
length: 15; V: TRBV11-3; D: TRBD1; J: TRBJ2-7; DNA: TGTGCCAGCAGCTCAATATTAACGGACAGGAACGAGCAGTACTTC; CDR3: CASSSILTDRNEQYF
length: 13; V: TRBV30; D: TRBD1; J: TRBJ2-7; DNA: TGTGCCTGTGGTACAGGGGGTAAATACGAGCAGTACTTC; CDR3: CACGTGGKYEQYF
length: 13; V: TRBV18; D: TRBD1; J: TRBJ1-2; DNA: TGTGCCAGCTCACCCGTACAGGGGGATGGCTACACCTTC; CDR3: CASSPVQGDGYTF
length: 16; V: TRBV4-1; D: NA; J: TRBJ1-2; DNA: TGCGCCAGCAGCCAAGAAAGGGGACAAATAAACTATGGCTACACCTTC; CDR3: CASSQERGQINYGYTF
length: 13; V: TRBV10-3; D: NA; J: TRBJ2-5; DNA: TGTGCCATCAGTGTAAACACACAAGAGACCCAGTACTTC; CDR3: CAISVNTQETQYF
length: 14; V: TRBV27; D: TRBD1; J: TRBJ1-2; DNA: TGTGCCAGCAGCCCGAGACAGGGTCGGTATGGCTACACCTTC; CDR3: CASSPRQGRYGYTF
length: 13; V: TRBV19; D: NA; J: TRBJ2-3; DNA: TGTGCCACCCAATCCAGGGGCACAGATACGCAGTATTTT; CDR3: CATQSRGTDTQYF
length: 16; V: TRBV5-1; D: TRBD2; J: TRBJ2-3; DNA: TGCGCCAGCAGCCCCGGGACTAGCGGACGGGGGGATACGCAGTATTTT; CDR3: CASSPGTSGRGDTQYF
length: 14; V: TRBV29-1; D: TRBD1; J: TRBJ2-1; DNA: TGCAGCGTTGAAGGGCTAACAGGGGACAATGAGCAGTTCTTC; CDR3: CSVEGLTGDNEQFF
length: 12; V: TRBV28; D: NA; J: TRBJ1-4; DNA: TGTGCCAGCAGCAACAAGAGGGAAAAACTGTTTTTT; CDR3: CASSNKREKLFF
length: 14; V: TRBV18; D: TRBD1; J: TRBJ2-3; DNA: TGTGCCAGCTCGCCGGGACAGGGGACAGATACGCAGTATTTT; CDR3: CASSPGQGTDTQYF
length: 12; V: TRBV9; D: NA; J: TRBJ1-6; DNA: TGTGCCAGCAGCGGGGGGGGTTCACCCCTCCACTTT; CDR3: CASSGGGSPLHF
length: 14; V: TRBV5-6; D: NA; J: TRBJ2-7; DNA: TGTGCCAGCAGCTACATCAGGGGCTCCTACGAGCAGTACTTC; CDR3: CASSYIRGSYEQYF
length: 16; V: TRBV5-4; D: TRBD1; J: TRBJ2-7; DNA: TGTGCCAGCAGCTCACCAAATTCCGGGACAGCCTACGAGCAGTACTTC; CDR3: CASSSPNSGTAYEQYF
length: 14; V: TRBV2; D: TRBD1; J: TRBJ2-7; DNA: TGTGCCAGCAGTGAAGTTGGGACAGATTACGAGCAGTACTTC; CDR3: CASSEVGTDYEQYF
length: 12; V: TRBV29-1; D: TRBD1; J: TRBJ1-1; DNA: TGCAGCGTTGGACAGGGTTACACTGAAGCTTTCTTT; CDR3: CSVGQGYTEAFF
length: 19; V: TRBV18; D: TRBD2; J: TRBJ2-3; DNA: TGTGCCAGCTCACCACCCCCCAGCGGGGGTGACGGCCGCACAGATACGCAGTATTTT; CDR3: CASSPPPSGGDGRTDTQYF
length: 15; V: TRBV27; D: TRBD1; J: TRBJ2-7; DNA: TGTGCCAGCAGGGCTGGGACAGGGGGTAGGTACGAGCAGTACTTC; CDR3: CASRAGTGGRYEQYF
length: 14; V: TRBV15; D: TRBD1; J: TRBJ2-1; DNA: TGTGCCACCAGCAGAAGGGACAGGCACAATGAGCAGTTCTTC; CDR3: CATSRRDRHNEQFF
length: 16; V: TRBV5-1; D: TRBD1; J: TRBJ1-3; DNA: TGCGCCAGCAGCTTGGCCGGGACAGGCCTAGGAAACACCATATATTTT; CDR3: CASSLAGTGLGNTIYF
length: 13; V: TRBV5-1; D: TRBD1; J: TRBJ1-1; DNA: TGCGCCAGCAGCCCTAATACAGGGGGCGAAGCTTTCTTT; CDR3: CASSPNTGGEAFF
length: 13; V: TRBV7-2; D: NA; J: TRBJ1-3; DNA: TGTGCCAGCAGCTTAGACGGGGGAAACACCATATATTTT; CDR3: CASSLDGGNTIYF
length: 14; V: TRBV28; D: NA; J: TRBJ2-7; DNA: TGTGCCAGCAGTTCCCACGACAAACCGGATGAGCAGTACTTC; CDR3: CASSSHDKPDEQYF
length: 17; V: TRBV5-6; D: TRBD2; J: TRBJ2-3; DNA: TGTGCCAGCAGGGATCGGACTAGCGGGAAGGGGACAGATACGCAGTATTTT; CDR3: CASRDRTSGKGTDTQYF
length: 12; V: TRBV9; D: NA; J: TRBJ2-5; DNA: TGTGCCAGCAGCCCAACTGAAGAGACCCAGTACTTC; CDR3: CASSPTEETQYF
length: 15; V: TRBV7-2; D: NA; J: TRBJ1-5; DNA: TGTGCCAGCAGCTTAGCGGGGGGGGCAGGTCAGCCCCAGCATTTT; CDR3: CASSLAGGAGQPQHF
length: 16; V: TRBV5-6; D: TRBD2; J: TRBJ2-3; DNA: TGTGCCAGCAGCCCACTAGCGGGGGACCAGAGGTATACGCAGTATTTT; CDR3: CASSPLAGDQRYTQYF
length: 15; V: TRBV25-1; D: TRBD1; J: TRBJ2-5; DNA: TGTGCCAGCAGCGATCCGGGACAGGGGGTCTACGCGCAGTACTTC; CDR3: CASSDPGQGVYAQYF
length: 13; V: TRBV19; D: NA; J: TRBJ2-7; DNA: TGTGCCAGTAGTATTTACGGTGAGGACGAGCAGTACTTC; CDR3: CASSIYGEDEQYF
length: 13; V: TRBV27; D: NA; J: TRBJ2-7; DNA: TGTGCCAGCAAGGGAGAGAGCGCCTACGAGCAGTACTTC; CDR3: CASKGESAYEQYF
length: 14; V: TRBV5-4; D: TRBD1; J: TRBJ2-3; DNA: TGTGCCAGCAGCCCCGGGACAGTCACAGATACGCAGTATTTT; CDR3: CASSPGTVTDTQYF
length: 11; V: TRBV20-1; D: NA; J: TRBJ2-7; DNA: TGCACCGCCGGGGAGTGGTACGAGCAGTACTTC; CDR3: CTAGEWYEQYF
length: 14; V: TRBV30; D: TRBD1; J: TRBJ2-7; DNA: TGTGCCTGGAGTGTAGCCTCAGGGGGCCACGAGCAGTACTTC; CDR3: CAWSVASGGHEQYF
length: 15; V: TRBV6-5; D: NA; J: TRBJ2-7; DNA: TGTGCCAGCAGTTACGCGTATGGGGGGGCGTACGAGCAGTACTTC; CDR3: CASSYAYGGAYEQYF
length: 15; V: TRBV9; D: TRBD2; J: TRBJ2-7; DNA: TGTGCCAGCAGCGTAGGAGGCGGGGAGGGCAACGAGCAGTACTTC; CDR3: CASSVGGGEGNEQYF
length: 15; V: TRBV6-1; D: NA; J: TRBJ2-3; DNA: TGTGCCAGCAGTGACACGCAGGGGTTCACAGATACGCAGTATTTT; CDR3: CASSDTQGFTDTQYF
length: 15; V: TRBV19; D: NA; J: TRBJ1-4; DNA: TGTGCCAGTAGTATTTTCGGCAGGGTGGGTGAAAAACTGTTTTTT; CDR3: CASSIFGRVGEKLFF
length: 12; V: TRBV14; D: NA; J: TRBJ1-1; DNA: TGTGCCAGCAGCCGCTTCCTCGGGGAAGCTTTCTTT; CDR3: CASSRFLGEAFF
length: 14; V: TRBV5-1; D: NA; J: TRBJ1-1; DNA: TGCGCCAGCAGCTTGTTAGGACAGTACACTGAAGCTTTCTTT; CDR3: CASSLLGQYTEAFF
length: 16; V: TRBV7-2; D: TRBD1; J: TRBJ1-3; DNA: TGTGCCAGCAGCGTTGGTATGACAGGGTCTGGAAACACCATATACTTT; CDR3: CASSVGMTGSGNTIYF
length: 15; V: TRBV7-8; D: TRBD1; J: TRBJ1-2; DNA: TGTGCCAGCAGCCCTCGGACAGGGGGGGGCTATGGCTACACCTTC; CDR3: CASSPRTGGGYGYTF
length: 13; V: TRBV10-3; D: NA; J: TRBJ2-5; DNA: TGTGCCATCAGTGATGACAACCAAGAGACCCAGTACTTC; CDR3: CAISDDNQETQYF
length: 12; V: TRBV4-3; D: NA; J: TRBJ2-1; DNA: TGCGCCAGCAGCCAAGTTGGGGCTGAGCAGTTCTTC; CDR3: CASSQVGAEQFF
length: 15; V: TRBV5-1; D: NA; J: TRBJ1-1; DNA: TGCGCCAGCAGCTCGACCGCCGGGGTGAACACTGAAGCTTTCTTT; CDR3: CASSSTAGVNTEAFF
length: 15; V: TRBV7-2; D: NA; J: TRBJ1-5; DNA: TGTGCCAGCAGCTTAGTGAGCACCCGCAATCAGCCCCAGCATTTT; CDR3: CASSLVSTRNQPQHF
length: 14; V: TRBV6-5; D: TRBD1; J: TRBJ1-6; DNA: TGTGCCAGCAGCCGGACAGGGACGAATTCACCCCTCCACTTT; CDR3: CASSRTGTNSPLHF